This TCR beta chain appears in the sequencing data of a study of graft-versus-host responses after intestinal transplantation (TCRdb year 2021). Broadly, across the study: Multivisceral, liver-intestinal, or isolated intestinal transplants were received by the recipients. Alloreactive clones were identified by sequencing pre-transplant mixed lymphocyte reaction products and comparing these products with unstimulated pre-transplant donor and recipient T cells. A peak of at least 4% donor T cells among recipient peripheral blood mononuclear cells was the definition used for donor T cell macrochimerism. Of the 20 to 30 intestinal transplant recipients enrolled in the cohort, one of whom was a retransplant, a few patients without pretransplant specimens were excluded. Every recipient was given anti-thymocyte globulin induction, followed by about three years of maintenance tacrolimus and steroids. Graft-versus-host and host-versus-graft alloreactive T cell clones were tracked in the graft, circulation and bone marrow after intestinal transplantation using bulk TCR-beta CDR3 sequencing. Instead of going to the commercial service, samples from a few later patients were sequenced in-house on an Illumina MiSeq and processed with MiXCR.

Points on this clone: Its antigen is currently not known. No qualities accompany the bases; no much larger clone lies one base away.

General conclusions and limits of the study: GvH clones were found in recipient bone marrow, and some of the GvH clones appeared earlier in ileal mucosa or blood, which is consistent with an intestinal mucosal origin. The conclusions were limited by the relatively low number and heterogeneity of the intestinal transplant patients. In the allografts of patients with donor T cell macrochimerism, GvH to HvG T cell clonal ratios were high. Peak levels of circulating GvH clones were associated with declines in HvG clones early after transplant.

The CDR3 has 16 amino acids, counting the end cysteine and phenylalanine. Only the CDR3 part of the read is kept: 48 bases, read in frame from the first base. V loses 5 bases of germline sequence and J loses 0 bases, and the interval between the two ends is 15 bases. Taken from the germline V gene, the CDR1 and CDR2 loops are SGHNT and YENEEA. The library relied on the immunoSEQ multiplex PCR assay. For most patients, genomic DNA was isolated using the Qiagen DNeasy Blood and Tissue Kit and was shipped frozen to Adaptive Biotechnologies for TCR sequencing. High-throughput TCR-beta CDR3 sequencing of genomic DNA from most patients was performed by Adaptive Biotechnologies. In the paper's pipeline: TCR sequencing data for roughly 20 patients were retrieved from Adaptive's ImmunoSEQ software; a few other patients were processed with MiXCR and VDJtools. To correct CD4 versus CD8 sorting errors, sequences present in both subsets at a frequency ratio below 5:1 were removed. Because the origin of CDR3 nucleotide sequences shared between donor and recipient could not be assigned, those sequences were removed. At least 2-fold expansion over unstimulated cells and a minimum CFSE-low frequency of 0.002% (template counts) or 0.001% (read counts) were required for clones to be classified as alloreactive. Mappable clones were those detected in sequenced pre-transplant spleen, lymph node, or MLR CFSE-low populations of the donor or recipient. Cumulative frequency of alloreactive clones was calculated as a percentage of all sequences weighted by copy number. The table comes from immuneACCESS by way of TCRdb, which keeps in-frame sequences with V and J called. Part of the clones is missing from these tables; in studies checked, under half for an unresolved V gene and the rest for unknown reasons. For V, J and clone size, that table is used; D and trimming come from the DNA. In this sample the table shows 40,000 to 55,000 clones, around 95% of which occur a single time. The ten largest account for under 0.25% of the sample.

This specimen's time point label, per the study, means: cells obtained before transplantation from donor or recipient. CD3+CD4+ and CD3+CD8+ populations were FACS-sorted from unstimulated pre-transplant donor and recipient cells taken from spleen or lymph nodes. The clonotype comes from a human donor who was the organ donor for an intestinal transplant. The rearrangement joined TRBV11-3 to TRBJ2-3, with the D gene possibly TRBD1 or TRBD2, each one fitting 6 bases. Here the sequenced sample was unstimulated CD8+ T cells sorted from spleen or lymph node cells, taken before transplant. This receptor carries the CDR3 CASSPRGGSSTDTQYF. DNA sequence: TGTGCCAGCAGCCCACGAGGGGGGTCTAGCACAGATACGCAGTATTTT. Where the CDR3 stops, the reference TRBV11-3 and TRBJ2-3 genes take over; the full variable domain is EAGVVQSPRYKIIEKKQPVAFWCNPISGHNTLYWYLQNLGQGPELLIRYENEEAVDDSQLPKDRFSAERLKGVDSTLKIQPAELGDSAVYLCASSPRGGSSTDTQYFGPGTRLTVL.